Each of the 20 T cell receptor beta chains below was sequenced from the same sample in a study of Ad26.COV2.S vaccination and SARS-CoV-2 variants. Data came from immunoSEQ multiplex PCR; TCRdb stores just in-frame clones and leaves some out. This table holds about 350,000 clones, 88% found once. Treatment of the sample: around 19 received Ad26.COV2.S at low or high dose, single or two shots; about 5 received placebo; per-sample allocation not given. After the first vaccine or placebo injection, samples were drawn on day 63. The sample here was peripheral blood, taken in a trial of Ad26.COV2.S vaccine versus placebo. These TCRs come from a person between 18 and 59 years old who received the Ad26.COV2.S COVID-19 vaccine or a placebo.

V gene TRBV10-3 combines with J gene TRBJ2-1; 14 bases are a match to TRBD2. The CDR3 is made up of 15 amino acids. With 7 bases clipped from V and 4 bases from J, the junction kept 3 bases outside the gene matches. Germline CDR1 reads ENHRY; CDR2 reads SYGVKD. The CDR3: CAIKTSGGVYNEQFF. The CDR3 bases are TGTGCCATCAAGACTAGCGGGGGGGTTTACAATGAGCAGTTCTTC.

CDR3 DNA sequence: TGTGCCAGCAGTCCTGACCTGGACAGAAACACCATATATTTT. Translation: CASSPDLDRNTIYF. V gene TRBV6-5 combines with J gene TRBJ1-3, with a weak D call TRBD1 (5 bases). Trimming took off 5 bases at V and 5 bases at J, with 13 bases between the two ends. This CDR3 spans 14 amino acids. Germline V gene sequence: CDR1 MNHEY, CDR2 SVGAGI.

A few counts support this clone. The chain combines TRBV13 with TRBJ2-7, with 9 positions matching TRBD1. Unmatched junction bases numbered 8, after V lost 5 bases and J lost 6 bases. This CDR3 region has 14 residues. From germline, CDR1 is PRHDT and CDR2 FYEKMQ (reference sequence). CDR3 sequence: CASSLRDRVPEQYF. The CDR3 coding sequence is TGTGCCAGCAGCCTCCGGGACAGGGTCCCCGAGCAGTACTTC. Full variable domain (remainder filled in from reference TRBV13 and TRBJ2-7): AAGVIQSPRHLIKEKRETATLKCYPIPRHDTVYWYQQGPGQDPQFLISFYEKMQSDKGSIPDRFSAQQFSDYHSELNMSSLELGDSALYFCASSLRDRVPEQYFGPGTRLTVT.

This chain uses TRBV9 with TRBJ2-1; D call uncertain. This CDR3 is built from 11 residues. V lost 4 bases to trimming and J lost 5 bases, with 4 bases between them. The germline CDR1 and CDR2 sequences are SGDLS and YYNGEE. The CDR3 spells CASSLHNEQFF. Here the CDR3 DNA reads TGTGCCAGCAGCCTACACAATGAGCAGTTCTTC.

This clone was observed a handful of times. The chain employs TRBV4-1 and TRBJ2-2; 7 bases are shared with TRBD2. The CDR3 runs 18 residues. Germline values: CDR1 MGHRA, CDR2 YSYEKL. V was pared by 0 bases and J by 4 bases, with 11 bases of the junction left unmatched. Here the CDR3 reads CASSQDRGLVSSTGELFF. In DNA, the CDR3 is TGCGCCAGCAGCCAAGATCGCGGACTAGTTTCGTCCACCGGGGAGCTGTTTTTT.

This rearrangement joins TRBV6-6 to TRBJ1-2, with D possibly TRBD1 on 6 matching bases. The germline V gene encodes CDR1 MNHNY and CDR2 SVGAGI (reference sequence). Between the trimmed V and J ends, which lost 6 bases and 8 bases, there was a span of 22 bases. This CDR3 contains 15 residues. In DNA, the CDR3 is TGTGCCAGCAGCCAGTCCTGGGACAACCGACGGGGCTACACCTTC. Protein product: CASSQSWDNRRGYTF.

The rearrangement uses TRBV6-5 and TRBJ2-3; 12 nucleotides line up with TRBD2. Per germline, CDR1 MNHEY and CDR2 SVGAGI. Losses at the gene ends were 6 bases for V and 8 bases for J; bases not matched to a gene: 9. The CDR3 runs 15 residues. CDR3 amino acids: CASRTLAGGLGTQYF. The CDR3 nucleotides are TGTGCCAGCAGGACACTAGCGGGAGGATTGGGTACGCAGTATTTT.

V and J are TRBV7-9 and TRBJ1-4; unclear D gene. This CDR3 spans 14 amino acids. Germline V CDR1 and CDR2: SEHNR, FQNEAQ (reference sequence). V was pared by 1 base and J by 8 bases, with 11 bases between. CDR3: CASSLVPGEEKLFF. In nucleotides, the CDR3 is TGTGCCAGCAGCTTAGTACCCGGGGAGGAAAAACTGTTTTTT.

J is TRBJ1-1 and V is TRBV7-3; D not resolved. CDR3 length: 13 amino acids. CDR1 and CDR2 from the germline V gene are SGHTA and FQGTGA. V lost 0 bases, J lost 5 bases, and 7 bases lay in between. CDR3 DNA sequence: TGTGCCAGCAGCTTAACGGAACGTACTGAAGCTTTCTTT. Translating it yields CASSLTERTEAFF.

There are a few counts of this clone. The chain uses TRBV7-9 and TRBJ1-2; maybe TRBD1 (5 bases). Per the germline V gene, CDR1 is SEHNR and CDR2 is FQNEAQ (reference sequence). The CDR3 runs 13 residues. The germline V and J ends were trimmed by 10 bases and 6 bases, with 18 bases remaining between them. The CDR3 loop is CAIVSEQGDGYTF. DNA for the CDR3: TGTGCCATCGTCAGCGAGCAGGGAGATGGCTACACCTTC.

This chain joins TRBV27 and TRBJ2-7, with 8 bases identical to TRBD1. Germline V lookup: CDR1 MNHEY, CDR2 SMNVEV (reference sequence). Trimming cost V 2 bases and J 0 bases; bases outside gene matches: 3. This CDR3 has 15 residues. The CDR3 is CASSLQGASSYEQYF. CDR3 DNA: TGTGCCAGCAGTTTACAGGGGGCTAGCTCCTACGAGCAGTACTTC.

This chain links TRBV11-1 with TRBJ2-5, with TRBD1 identical over 9 bases. This CDR3 is 15 amino acids long. The ends lost 5 bases at V and 3 bases at J; junction bases unmatched: 7. Per germline, CDR1 SGHAT and CDR2 FQDESV (reference sequence). The CDR3 sequence is CASSVGDRVKETQYF. In DNA, the CDR3 is TGTGCCAGCAGCGTAGGGGACAGGGTGAAAGAGACCCAGTACTTC.

V gene TRBV10-3 combines with J gene TRBJ1-1; D is unresolved. The CDR3 covers 14 residues. Between the trimmed V and J ends, which lost 4 bases and 5 bases, there was a span of 14 bases. CDR1 and CDR2 from the germline V gene are ENHRY and SYGVKD. The CDR3: CAISVRGLTTEAFF. DNA of the CDR3: TGTGCCATCAGTGTTCGAGGGTTGACGACTGAAGCTTTCTTT.

This clone has only one observation. As DNA, the CDR3 is TGTGCCAGCAGCGTTACAGGGGTGGAACAGCCCCAGCATTTT. Translated, it gives CASSVTGVEQPQHF. The V and J genes are TRBV9 and TRBJ1-5; 7 bases line up with TRBD1. Germline CDR1 is SGDLS and CDR2 is YYNGEE. The CDR3 contains 14 residues. J gave up 7 bases and V 2 bases, and 6 bases lay outside the gene matches.

The chain links TRBV6-5 to TRBJ1-2; no reliable D call. The CDR3 consists of 13 residues. Germline lookup yields CDR1 MNHEY and CDR2 SVGAGI. V shed 8 bases and J shed 8 bases, with 18 bases lying between them. CDR3 residues: CASSINSSRGYTF. The CDR3 region has the DNA TGTGCCAGCTCGATCAATTCGTCTCGAGGCTACACCTTC.

J is TRBJ2-4 and V is TRBV6-2 or TRBV6-3; D gene uncertain. CDR1 MNHEY and CDR2 SVGEGT come from the germline V gene. Trimming removed 5 bases from V and 9 bases from J, with 11 bases in between. CDR3 size: 12 residues. CDR3 bases: TGTGCCAGCAGTATCGCGGAACGCATTCAGTACTTC. Translated: CASSIAERIQYF.

The chain uses TRBV14 and TRBJ1-1, with a possible D match to TRBD1 (5 bases). V was shortened by 3 bases and J by 4 bases, with 12 bases between the two germline ends. Looked up from germline, CDR1 is SGHDN and CDR2 is FVKESK. This CDR3 has 14 residues. This chain's CDR3 is CASSHRVFGTEAFF. CDR3 coding DNA: TGTGCCAGCAGCCACAGGGTTTTCGGCACTGAAGCTTTCTTT.

The V call is TRBV6-2 or TRBV6-3, the J call TRBJ1-6; D is perhaps TRBD1 (5 bases). The germline V gene encodes CDR1 MNHEY and CDR2 SVGEGT. V lost 5 bases, J lost 7 bases, and 15 bases lay in between. The CDR3 is 15 residues long. CDR3 DNA sequence: TGTGCCAGCAGTACCATGACAGCTAGCAATTCACCCCTCCACTTT. Translating gives CASSTMTASNSPLHF.

V and J are TRBV10-2 and TRBJ2-7; weak D call: TRBD1 (6 bases). There are 14 residues in the CDR3. Germline assignment: CDR1 WSHSY and CDR2 SAAADI. V lost 10 bases and J lost 4, with 20 bases in between. CDR3 sequence reads: CAILNLRRGYEQYF. The CDR3 DNA is TGCGCCATCCTTAATCTACGCAGGGGATACGAGCAGTACTTC.

In its sample, this clone was seen once. The CDR3 nucleotides are TGTGCCAGCAGCTACGGGAGCCGCACCGGGGAGCTGTTTTTT. It codes for CASSYGSRTGELFF. This sequence joins TRBV5-6 and TRBJ2-2; possibly TRBD2 for D (6 bases). Germline V gene lookup returns CDR1 SGHDT and CDR2 YYEEEE. This CDR3 has 14 amino acids. V was trimmed by 3 bases and J by 4 bases, leaving 10 bases between them.